The T cell receptor (beta chain) described here comes from a study of vaccination effects on CD4 cells after COVID-19. The method was immunoSEQ multiplex PCR; TCRdb's version includes in-frame clones alone and lacks a portion of them. The sample records tens of thousands of clones, 73% being singletons. V lost 2 bases to trimming and J lost 0 bases, with 17 bases between them. Germline V gene data show CDR1 as MRHNA and CDR2 as SNTAGT. CDR3 length: 18 amino acids. A remark on this clone: What it binds is not known.

Cultured cells yielded isolated CD4+ T cells after around 10 days. Participants were given two doses of BNT162b2 or mRNA-1273 vaccine. This chain links TRBV6-4 with TRBJ1-5; D not resolved. The source is a human donor who received a COVID-19 vaccine. This sample comprised CD4+ T cells from PBMCs cultured without peptide, obtained after COVID-19 vaccination. CDR3 nucleotides: TGTGCCAGCAGTGACACTAAAAACCCCATATATAGCAATCAGCCCCAGCATTTT. It encodes CASSDTKNPIYSNQPQHF.